Listed here are 5 T cell receptor beta chains from one sample, sequenced in a study of TIL therapy for anti-PD-1-resistant metastatic lung cancer. This was the immunoSEQ v3 assay. Repertoires were generated with immunoSEQ multiplex PCR, while TCRdb's copy carries only in-frame clones and drops some. In the table there are tens of thousands of clones, 60% to 85% of which are singletons. Described time point: pre-treatment sample, taken before nivolumab and TIL therapy. Most excised metastases sampled were pleural nodules or supraclavicular lymph nodes. The specimen was tumor tissue, collected at baseline. The receptors were gathered from a person aged 25 to 85 with non-small cell lung cancer.

The V call is TRBV7-6, the J call TRBJ2-4; tentatively, D is TRBD2 (7 bases). The length of the CDR3 is 19 residues. Per germline, CDR1 SGHVS and CDR2 FNYEAQ. V was cut by 5 bases and J by 0 bases, with 23 bases left in between. The CDR3 bases are TGTGCCAGCAGCCTTACGGCCAGTGGGGGGGCTGTAGCCAAAAACATTCAGTACTTC. It encodes CASSLTASGGAVAKNIQYF. The whole variable domain, filled in from reference TRBV7-6 and TRBJ2-4, reads GAGVSQSPRYKVTKRGQDVALRCDPISGHVSLYWYRQALGQGPEFLTYFNYEAQQDKSGLPNDRFSAERPEGSISTLTIQRTEQRDSAMYRCASSLTASGGAVAKNIQYFGAGTRLSVL.

This clone was picked up one time. The chain is built from TRBV19 and TRBJ2-7, with a weak D call TRBD1 (6 bases). The CDR3 spans 13 residues. CDR1 is LNHDA and CDR2 is SQIVND in the germline V gene (reference sequence). V lost 7 bases and J lost 3, with 13 bases in between. The CDR3 loop reads CASTRGRNYEQYF. DNA for the CDR3: TGTGCCAGTACCAGGGGACGAAACTACGAGCAGTACTTC. Together with reference TRBV19 and TRBJ2-7, the CDR3 gives the full variable domain: DGGITQSPKYLFRKEGQNVTLSCEQNLNHDAMYWYRQDPGQGLRLIYYSQIVNDFQKGDIAEGYSVSREKKESFPLTVTSAQKNPTAFYLCASTRGRNYEQYFGPGTRLTVT.

V gene TRBV25-1 combines with J gene TRBJ1-4, with D tentatively TRBD1 (5 bases). Germline V gives CDR1 MGHDK, CDR2 SYGVNS. CDR3 length: 14 amino acids. Trimming took 3 bases from V and 4 from J, leaving 9 bases between them. CDR3 residues: CASSDGGVNEKLFF. For the CDR3, the DNA is TGTGCCAGCAGTGACGGGGGGGTTAATGAAAAACTGTTTTTT.

This rearrangement joins TRBV10-2 to TRBJ1-5; TRBD1 matches at 10 bases. The CDR3 has 16 amino acids. Trimming at V came to 7 bases and at J to 2 bases, leaving 8 bases not matched to a gene. Germline V lookup: CDR1 WSHSY, CDR2 SAAADI. CDR3 nucleotide sequence: TGCGCCAGCACCGGGACAGGGGTTCTTGGCAATCAGCCCCAGCATTTT. This translates into CASTGTGVLGNQPQHF.

This chain joins TRBV4-1 and TRBJ1-2; D gene unclear. Per germline, CDR1 MGHRA and CDR2 YSYEKL. This CDR3 contains 17 residues. The V end lost 0 bases, the J end lost 8 bases, and 22 bases lay between the germline ends. The CDR3 DNA follows: TGCGCCAGCAGCCAAGATGGAAGCCGGGCGGACCGGCACGGCTACACCTTC. This translates into CASSQDGSRADRHGYTF.